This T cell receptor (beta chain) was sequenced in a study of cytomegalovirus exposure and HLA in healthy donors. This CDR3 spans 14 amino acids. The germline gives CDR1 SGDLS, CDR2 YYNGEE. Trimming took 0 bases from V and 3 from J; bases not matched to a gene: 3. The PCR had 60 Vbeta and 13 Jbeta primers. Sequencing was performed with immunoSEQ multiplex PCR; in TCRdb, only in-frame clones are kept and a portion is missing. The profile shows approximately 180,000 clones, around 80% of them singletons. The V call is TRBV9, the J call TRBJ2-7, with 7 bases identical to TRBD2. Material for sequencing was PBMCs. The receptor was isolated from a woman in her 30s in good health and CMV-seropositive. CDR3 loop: CASSVDGTNYEQYF. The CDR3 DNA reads TGTGCCAGCAGCGTAGATGGGACTAACTACGAGCAGTACTTC.